This T cell receptor (beta chain) was found in a study of cytomegalovirus exposure and HLA in healthy donors. Sequenced by immunoSEQ multiplex PCR; TCRdb stores in-frame clones only, minus some. The sample lists a few hundred thousand clones, approximately 85% seen once, with around 0.91% in the top ten. Per germline, CDR1 SGHAT and CDR2 FQNNGV. The CDR3 has 14 residues. V lost 2 bases, J lost 3 bases, and 8 bases lay in between. The donors were part of the validation cohort of around 110 subjects. That cohort was separate from the first cohort, which comprised 670 or so subjects. The clonotype comes from a man younger than 40 in good health and CMV-seronegative. The sample taken for sequencing was PBMCs. The chain joins TRBV11-2 to TRBJ1-5; no reliable D call. The CDR3 sequence: CASSLNRDNQPQHF. The CDR3 nucleotides are TGTGCCAGCAGCTTAAACCGAGACAATCAGCCCCAGCATTTT.